The 17 T cell receptor beta chains reported below all come from one sample, sequenced in a study of blood T cells in healthy people across ages. Combining a sample-barcoded 5' primer with a J-beta primer mix, a second PCR ran for roughly 6 to 12 cycles. One entry per CDR3 protein results from TCRdb running MiXCR on the 5' RACE reads. This table has 800,000 to 950,000 distinct CDR3 sequences, 35% to 40% appearing once. The source material was blood. The origin of the receptors is a man younger than 35 in good health.

This clonotype turned up a few times. The chain combines TRBV5-5 with TRBJ2-7; D gene unclear. Per the germline V gene, CDR1 is SGHKS and CDR2 is YYEKEE (reference sequence). The CDR3 sequence is 15 residues long. Trimming took off 9 bases at V and 2 bases at J, with 21 bases between the two ends. The CDR3: CATAARANEAYEQYF. CDR3 DNA: TGTGCCACCGCTGCCCGGGCGAATGAGGCCTACGAGCAGTACTTC.

The chain recombines TRBV5-5 with TRBJ1-4, with 9 bases aligning to TRBD1. The CDR3 is 13 amino acids. CDR1 is SGHKS and CDR2 is YYEKEE in the germline V gene (reference sequence). The CDR3 DNA follows: TGTGCAGTACGGGGACAGGGTGATGAAAAACTGTTTTTT. Translation gives CAVRGQGDEKLFF.

This clonotype was seen a few times. This chain uses TRBV20-1 with TRBJ2-2; the D gene is possibly TRBD2 (5 bases). Germline loops: CDR1 DFQATT, CDR2 SNEGSKA (reference sequence). Trimming cost V 3 bases and J 6 bases, with 14 bases left between them. The CDR3 totals 14 residues. Written as DNA, the CDR3 is TGCAGTGCTAGGGGTCGGCTAGCCGCCGGGGAGCTGTTTTTT. It encodes CSARGRLAAGELFF.

V usage is TRBV4-1 and J usage is TRBJ2-1; D is uncertain. The V end lost 3 bases, the J end lost 13 bases, and 25 bases lay between the germline ends. The CDR3 spans 16 residues. The germline V gene has CDR1 MGHRA and CDR2 YSYEKL. The CDR3 sequence: CASSHDVYYQKETQFF. The CDR3 nucleotides read TGCGCCAGCAGCCACGATGTCTACTACCAAAAAGAGACCCAGTTCTTC.

A word on this clonotype: An end of the junction does not agree with germline; a read error may underlie this. The genes are TRBV6-5 and TRBJ2-2; D is ambiguous. Germline V gives CDR1 MNHEY, CDR2 SVGAGI. The CDR3 extends over 13 amino acids. Here the CDR3 DNA reads TGTGCCAGAAGTTTGGTCAACACCGGGGAGCTGTTTTTT. It is translated as CARSLVNTGELFF.

There are a few counts of this clonotype. The rearrangement links TRBV5-1 to TRBJ2-7; tentative D call: TRBD2 (7 bases). The CDR3 has 15 residues. Germline loops: CDR1 SGHRS, CDR2 YFSETQ. V was shortened by 0 bases and J by 7 bases, with 17 bases between the two germline ends. CDR3: CASSLGGGPNNEQYF. The DNA for the CDR3 is TGCGCCAGCAGCTTGGGCGGGGGCCCTAACAATGAGCAGTACTTC.

The CDR3 region has the DNA TGCGCCAGCAGCCGACAATACCGACTAGCGGGGGGTTCGGCCCAGTACTTC. Protein product: CASSRQYRLAGGSAQYF. The chain recombines TRBV4-3 with TRBJ2-5, with TRBD2 identical over 13 bases. After removal of 4 bases from V and 9 bases from J, the junction contained 14 bases not matched to a gene. Germline V gives CDR1 LGHNA, CDR2 YSLEER. The CDR3 has 17 amino acids.

The V and J genes are TRBV7-3 and TRBJ2-3; 7 bases align to TRBD1. CDR1 and CDR2 from the germline V gene are SGHTA and FQGTGA. The CDR3 consists of 15 residues. After removal of 5 bases from V and 0 bases from J, the junction contained 5 bases not matched to a gene. The DNA for the CDR3 is TGTGCCAGCAGCGCACAGGGGCCTAGCACAGATACGCAGTATTTT. This sequence encodes CASSAQGPSTDTQYF.

CDR3 sequence reads: CASSLVGRMGEKLFF. In nucleotides, the CDR3 is TGTGCCAGCAGCTTAGTGGGCAGGATGGGTGAAAAACTGTTTTTT. The chain joins TRBV7-2 to TRBJ1-4; no firm D call. V was pared by 1 base and J by 7 bases, with 13 bases between. The CDR3 has 15 amino acids. Germline CDR1 reads SGHTA; CDR2 reads FQGNSA.

Note on this clonotype: A read error may be the cause here, since a much bigger clone is one base away. The chain carries TRBV12-3 or TRBV12-4 and TRBJ1-2; no clear D. The CDR3 runs to 13 residues. The DNA for the CDR3 is TGTGCCAGAAGTTTGCCTGGCTATCATGGCTACACCTTC. Translation gives CARSLPGYHGYTF.

The table lists this clonotype with a few counts. V usage is TRBV7-2 and J usage is TRBJ1-5; tentative D call: TRBD1 (5 bases). Germline CDR1 is SGHTA and CDR2 is FQGNSA. The CDR3 runs 16 residues. With 2 bases removed from V and 3 bases from J, the gap between germline ends came to 14 bases. This CDR3 reads CASSLIGATINQPQHF. CDR3 in DNA: TGTGCCAGCAGCTTAATAGGGGCCACTATCAATCAGCCCCAGCATTTT.

Only one count was recorded for this clonotype. One junction end does not reproduce the germline sequence, and a read error may be involved. The chain uses TRBV7-2 and TRBJ1-6; D is undetermined. This CDR3 is built from 13 residues. CDR1 and CDR2 from the germline V gene are SGHTA and FQGNSA. The DNA for the CDR3 is TGTGCCAGCAGCTTATCCGCGGGGTCACCCCCCCACTTT. It is translated as CASSLSAGSPPHF.

The chain combines TRBV20-1 with TRBJ2-1; D may be TRBD2 (6 bases). CDR3 size: 15 residues. The V gene lost 5 bases and the J gene lost 6 bases, with 20 bases spanning the gap. CDR1 DFQATT and CDR2 SNEGSKA come from the germline V gene (reference sequence). DNA of the CDR3: TGCAGTGCTCCCGACCAGCGGGTGCCGATCAATGAGCAGTTCTTC. This translates into CSAPDQRVPINEQFF.

Only a few counts were recorded for this clonotype. CDR3 bases: TGCAGTGCTAATCATCCGTGGGTCCCTAACTATGGCTACACCTTC. Translated: CSANHPWVPNYGYTF. The J gene is TRBJ1-2, the V gene TRBV20-1, with unresolved D. With 4 bases removed from V and 0 bases from J, the gap between germline ends came to 15 bases. Germline V gene sequence: CDR1 DFQATT, CDR2 SNEGSKA (reference sequence). There are 15 residues in the CDR3.

The V and J genes are TRBV3-1 and TRBJ2-5; TRBD2 aligns across 7 bases. CDR1 LGHDT and CDR2 YNNKEL come from the germline V gene (reference sequence). Trimming took 0 bases from V and 4 from J; bases not matched to a gene: 5. This CDR3 comprises 15 residues. As DNA, the CDR3 is TGTGCCAGCAGCCAAGAGGGAAGCGGGGTAGAGACCCAGTACTTC. Translating it yields CASSQEGSGVETQYF.

This chain uses TRBV7-3 with TRBJ1-5; 10 bases map to TRBD1. Trimming cost V 4 bases and J 3 bases; bases outside gene matches: 9. The CDR3 covers 17 residues. CDR1 and CDR2 (germline): SGHTA, FQGTGA. CDR3 DNA: TGTGCCAGCAGCTCGGATGGGGGACAGGGGCACAATCAGCCCCAGCATTTT. Its protein product is CASSSDGGQGHNQPQHF.

The chain carries TRBV6-2 or TRBV6-3 and TRBJ2-3, with a possible D match to TRBD2 (5 bases). Germline V gene lookup returns CDR1 MNHEY and CDR2 SVGEGT. Deletions cut 4 bases from V and 1 base from J, with 15 bases between. This CDR3 has 16 residues. CDR3 sequence (DNA): TGTGCCAGCAGTTCTGGTAGCGAGAGACGCACAGATACGCAGTATTTT. Amino acid sequence: CASSSGSERRTDTQYF.